These T cell receptor beta chains were read from a single sample in a study of shared clonotypes between healthy human individuals. The table came from immunoSEQ multiplex PCR; TCRdb's copy has only in-frame clones and leaves some out. The sample contains 400,000 to 500,000 clones, less than 80% of which appear only once. The sample was PBMCs. Source of these receptors: a woman aged 40 to 55 in good health. Some clones in this sample may be carry-over from other donors' samples. The CDR3 runs from the conserved cysteine through the conserved F or W.

V	J	CDR3
TRBV5-1	TRBJ2-7	CASSSLAGETYEQYF
TRBV5-6	TRBJ2-5	CASSLRLAGQETQYF
TRBV2	TRBJ2-7	CASSAGATYEQYF
TRBV6-5	TRBJ2-2	CASTKTGYTGELFF
TRBV18	TRBJ2-7	CASSPRQLNYEQYF
TRBV30	TRBJ1-3	CAWSPGRTGNTIYF
TRBV5-4	TRBJ2-6	CASSFPDKSSGANVLTF
TRBV5-1	TRBJ2-1	CASSSREVGGGEQFF
TRBV27	TRBJ1-6	CACSPSTGRDSPLHF
TRBV15	TRBJ1-4	CATSRRYSEKLFF
TRBV6-6	TRBJ2-1	CASSTHSYNEQFF
TRBV30	TRBJ2-1	CAWSDRHEQFF
TRBV4-2	TRBJ2-1	CASSQEASGSNEQFF
TRBV27	TRBJ1-2	CASSLWGVGGYTF
TRBV29-1	TRBJ2-7	CSVEPRQGDSYEQYF
TRBV5-1	TRBJ2-6	CASATTGPSGANVLTF
TRBV7-8	TRBJ2-7	CASRGGLAGRYEQYF
TRBV7-9	TRBJ2-6	CASSLRREGGSGANVLTF
TRBV4-2	TRBJ2-1	CASSQDIVSAHSYNEQFF
TRBV7-6	TRBJ2-7	CASSSNPAGTRGEQYF
TRBV5-1	TRBJ1-1	CASSFPQGAAEAFF
TRBV5-1	TRBJ2-7	CASSLNAGSPYEQYF
TRBV6-1	TRBJ1-1	CASTQDRGVTEAFF
TRBV28	TRBJ2-1	CASSLRVAGDSYNEQFF
TRBV5-6	TRBJ2-3	CASSSGLAGATQYF
TRBV7-9	TRBJ1-6	CASSLGGLSSPLHF
TRBV4-3	TRBJ2-7	CASSRTGTSDEQYF
TRBV5-6	TRBJ2-7	CASSSSAGAGEQYF
TRBV7-2	TRBJ2-2	CASSFTGPKNTGELFF
TRBV7-8	TRBJ1-2	CASSIPTGGNNYGYTF
TRBV28	TRBJ2-2	CASSPPPSGTGELFF
TRBV5-5	TRBJ2-6	CASSLVGEGANVLTF
TRBV19	TRBJ2-3	CASSPPNTDTQYF
TRBV10-3	TRBJ1-5	CAISESHNQPQHF
TRBV21-1	TRBJ2-6	CASRAGQGGPSGANVLTF
TRBV28	TRBJ2-4	CASSPPGGGQNIQYF
TRBV5-1	TRBJ1-1	CASSLAGGDTEAFF
TRBV7-2	TRBJ2-7	CASSPDGGREQYF
TRBV5-1	TRBJ1-4	CASSLVTGRTANEKLFF
TRBV6-4	TRBJ2-2	CASRFREDTGELFF
TRBV7-2	TRBJ2-3	CASSYGQGPTDTQYF
TRBV29-1	TRBJ2-2	CSVSWGGYTGELFF
TRBV2	TRBJ2-7	CASDGRGSSYEQYF
TRBV19	TRBJ1-2	CASARDRGGGYTF
TRBV18	TRBJ2-2	CASSPPNTGELFF
TRBV7-9	TRBJ1-1	CASRILPGAGSNTEAFF
TRBV7-2	TRBJ2-5	CASSLAAGGLETQYF
TRBV14	TRBJ2-1	CASSTGTSGRGGYNEQFF
TRBV7-3	TRBJ2-2	CASSQGNTGELFF
TRBV9	TRBJ1-6	CASSAGLNESPLHF
TRBV18	TRBJ1-2	CASSQGTGDGYTF
TRBV9	TRBJ2-3	CASSARVGGTDTQYF
TRBV7-9	TRBJ2-2	CASSYKGGNTGELFF